Described below is a single T cell receptor beta chain sequence and its context. Its antigen is still unknown. This CDR3 is built from 17 residues. Losses at the gene ends were 5 bases for V and 0 bases for J; bases not matched to a gene: 9. The germline V gene encodes CDR1 SEHNR and CDR2 FQNEAQ (reference sequence). The record originates from a study of T cell responses to AZD1222 COVID-19 vaccine. Data came from immunoSEQ multiplex PCR; TCRdb stores just in-frame clones and leaves some out. The data show around 150,000 clones, about nine tenths seen once. Study results and caveats: Only a handful of people who got AZD1222 tested seropositive at baseline. White British donors predominated, females outnumbered males, and clonal diversity was possibly underestimated.

This chain links TRBV7-9 with TRBJ1-4, with 7 bases aligning to TRBD1. The receptor was derived from an adult who received the AZD1222 COVID-19 vaccine. The material was peripheral blood, obtained 28 days after the second AZD1222 dose. The CDR3 region has the DNA TGTGCCAGCAGCCGGGACAGCCCCCTTTCAACTAATGAAAAACTGTTTTTT. Translation gives CASSRDSPLSTNEKLFF.